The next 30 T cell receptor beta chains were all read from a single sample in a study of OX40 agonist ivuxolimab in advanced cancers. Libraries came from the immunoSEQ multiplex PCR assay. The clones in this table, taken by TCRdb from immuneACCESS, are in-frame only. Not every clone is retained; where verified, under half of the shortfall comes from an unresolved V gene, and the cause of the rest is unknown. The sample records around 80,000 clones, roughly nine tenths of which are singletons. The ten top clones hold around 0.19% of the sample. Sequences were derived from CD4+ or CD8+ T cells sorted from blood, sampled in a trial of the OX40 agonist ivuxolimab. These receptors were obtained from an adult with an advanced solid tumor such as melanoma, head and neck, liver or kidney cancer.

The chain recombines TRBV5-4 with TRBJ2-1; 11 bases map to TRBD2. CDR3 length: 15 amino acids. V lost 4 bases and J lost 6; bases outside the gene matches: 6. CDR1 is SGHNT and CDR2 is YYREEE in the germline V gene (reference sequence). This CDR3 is CASSDTSGSTNEQFF. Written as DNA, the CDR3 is TGTGCCAGCAGCGACACTAGCGGGAGCACCAATGAGCAGTTCTTC.

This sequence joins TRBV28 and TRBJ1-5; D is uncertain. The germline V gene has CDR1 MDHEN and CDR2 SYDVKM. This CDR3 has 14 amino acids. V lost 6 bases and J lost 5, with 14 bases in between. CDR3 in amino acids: CASRYPRIDQPQHF. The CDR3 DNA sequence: TGTGCCAGCAGATACCCCAGAATCGATCAGCCCCAGCATTTT.

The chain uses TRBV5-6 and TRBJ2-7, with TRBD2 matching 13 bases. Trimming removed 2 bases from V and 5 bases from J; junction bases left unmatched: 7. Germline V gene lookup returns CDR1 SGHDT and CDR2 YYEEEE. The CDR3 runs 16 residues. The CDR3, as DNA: TGTGCCAGCAGCTTCGAAGGGACTAGCGGGACCAACGAGCAGTACTTC. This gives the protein CASSFEGTSGTNEQYF.

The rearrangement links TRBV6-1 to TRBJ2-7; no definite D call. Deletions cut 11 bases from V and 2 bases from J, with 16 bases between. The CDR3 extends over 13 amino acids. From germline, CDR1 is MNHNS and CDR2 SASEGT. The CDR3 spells CAGSRTEAYEQYF. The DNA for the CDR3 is TGTGCCGGATCGAGGACGGAAGCCTACGAGCAGTACTTC.

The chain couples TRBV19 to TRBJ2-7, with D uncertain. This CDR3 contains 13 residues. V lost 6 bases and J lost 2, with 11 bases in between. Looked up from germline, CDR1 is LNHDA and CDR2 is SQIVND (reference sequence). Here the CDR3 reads CASRASGPYEQYF. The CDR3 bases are TGTGCCAGTAGAGCGTCTGGTCCCTACGAGCAGTACTTC.

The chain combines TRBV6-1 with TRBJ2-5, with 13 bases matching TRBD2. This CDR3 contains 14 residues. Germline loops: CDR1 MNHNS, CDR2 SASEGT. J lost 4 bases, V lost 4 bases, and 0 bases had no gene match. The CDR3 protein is CASSGTSGRETQYF. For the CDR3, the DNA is TGTGCCAGCAGTGGGACTAGCGGGAGAGAGACCCAGTACTTC.

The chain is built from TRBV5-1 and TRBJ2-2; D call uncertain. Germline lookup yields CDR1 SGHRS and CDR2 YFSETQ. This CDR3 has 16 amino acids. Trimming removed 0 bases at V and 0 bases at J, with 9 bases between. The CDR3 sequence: CASSLGARTNTGELFF. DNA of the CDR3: TGCGCCAGCAGCTTGGGAGCCAGGACGAACACCGGGGAGCTGTTTTTT.

The CDR3 nucleotides are TGCAGCGTTGGAGGACTAGCGGGGGGCACCGGGGAGCTGTTTTTT. This sequence encodes CSVGGLAGGTGELFF. The chain joins TRBV29-1 to TRBJ2-2, with TRBD2 matching over 14 bases. Germline trimming cut 4 bases from V and 4 bases from J; bases unmatched to any gene: 2. This CDR3 comprises 15 residues. CDR1 SQVTM and CDR2 ANQGSEA come from the germline V gene.

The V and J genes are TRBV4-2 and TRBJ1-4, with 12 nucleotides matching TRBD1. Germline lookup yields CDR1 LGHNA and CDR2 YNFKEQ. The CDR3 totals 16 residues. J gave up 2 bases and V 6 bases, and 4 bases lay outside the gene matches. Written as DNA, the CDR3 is TGTGCCAGCAGTCAGGGGACAGGGGGCACTAATGAAAAACTGTTTTTT. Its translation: CASSQGTGGTNEKLFF.

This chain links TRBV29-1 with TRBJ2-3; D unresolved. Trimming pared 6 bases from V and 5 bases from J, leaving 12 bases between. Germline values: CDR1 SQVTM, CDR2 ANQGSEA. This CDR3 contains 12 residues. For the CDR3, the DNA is TGCAGCGTGGCGGACCGCAGAGATACGCAGTATTTT. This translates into CSVADRRDTQYF.

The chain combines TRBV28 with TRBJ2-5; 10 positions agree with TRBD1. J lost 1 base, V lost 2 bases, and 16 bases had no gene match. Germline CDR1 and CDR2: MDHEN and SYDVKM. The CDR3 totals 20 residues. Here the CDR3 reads CASSLPRQGARLAPQETQYF. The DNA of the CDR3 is TGTGCCAGCAGTTTACCACGACAGGGGGCGAGACTAGCTCCCCAAGAGACCCAGTACTTC.

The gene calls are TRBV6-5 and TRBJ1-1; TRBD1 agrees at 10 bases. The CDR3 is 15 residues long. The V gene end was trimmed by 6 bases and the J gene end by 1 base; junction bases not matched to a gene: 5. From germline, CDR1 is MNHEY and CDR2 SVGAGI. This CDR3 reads CASSGQGGSNTEAFF. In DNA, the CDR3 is TGTGCCAGCAGCGGACAGGGGGGATCGAACACTGAAGCTTTCTTT.

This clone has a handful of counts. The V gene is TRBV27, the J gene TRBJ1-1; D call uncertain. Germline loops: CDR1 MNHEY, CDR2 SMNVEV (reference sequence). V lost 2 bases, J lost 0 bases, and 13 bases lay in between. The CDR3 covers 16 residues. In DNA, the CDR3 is TGTGCCAGCAGTTTAATGGCAGGAGGGATGAACACTGAAGCTTTCTTT. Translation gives CASSLMAGGMNTEAFF.

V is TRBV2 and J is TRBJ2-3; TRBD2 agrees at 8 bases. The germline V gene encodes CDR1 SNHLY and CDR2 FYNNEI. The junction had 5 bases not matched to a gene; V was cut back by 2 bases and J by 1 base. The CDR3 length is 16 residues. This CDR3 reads CASSESLGLGTDTQYF. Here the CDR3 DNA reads TGTGCCAGCAGTGAAAGTCTGGGACTAGGCACAGATACGCAGTATTTT. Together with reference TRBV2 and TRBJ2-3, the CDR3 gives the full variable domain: EPEVTQTPSHQVTQMGQEVILRCVPISNHLYFYWYRQILGQKVEFLVSFYNNEISEKSEIFDDQFSVERPDGSNFTLKIRSTKLEDSAMYFCASSESLGLGTDTQYFGPGTRLTVL.

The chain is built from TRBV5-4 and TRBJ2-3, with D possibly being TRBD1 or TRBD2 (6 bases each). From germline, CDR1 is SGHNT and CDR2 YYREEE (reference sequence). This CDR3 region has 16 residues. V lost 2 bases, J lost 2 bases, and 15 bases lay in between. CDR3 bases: TGTGCCAGCAGCTTCCCCCGGGGGCCCTTCACAGATACGCAGTATTTT. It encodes CASSFPRGPFTDTQYF.

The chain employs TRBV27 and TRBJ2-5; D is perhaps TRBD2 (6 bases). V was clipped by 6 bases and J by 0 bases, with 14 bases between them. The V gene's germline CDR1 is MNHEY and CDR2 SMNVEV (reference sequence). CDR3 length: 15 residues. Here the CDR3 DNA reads TGTGCCAGCAGCCCCGGGACTGGGTACCAAGAGACCCAGTACTTC. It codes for CASSPGTGYQETQYF.

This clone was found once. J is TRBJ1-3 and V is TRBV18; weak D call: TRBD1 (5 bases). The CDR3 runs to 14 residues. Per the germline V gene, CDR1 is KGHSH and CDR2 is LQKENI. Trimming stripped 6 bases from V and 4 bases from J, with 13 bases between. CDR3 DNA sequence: TGTGCCAGCTCTCTCCGGGGGATCGGAAACACCATATATTTT. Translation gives CASSLRGIGNTIYF.

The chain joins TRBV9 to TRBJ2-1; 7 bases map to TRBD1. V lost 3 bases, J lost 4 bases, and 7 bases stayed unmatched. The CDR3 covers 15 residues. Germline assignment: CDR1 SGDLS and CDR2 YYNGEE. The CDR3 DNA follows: TGTGCCAGCAGCGCAGGGGACAGAGTTTACAATGAGCAGTTCTTC. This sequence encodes CASSAGDRVYNEQFF.

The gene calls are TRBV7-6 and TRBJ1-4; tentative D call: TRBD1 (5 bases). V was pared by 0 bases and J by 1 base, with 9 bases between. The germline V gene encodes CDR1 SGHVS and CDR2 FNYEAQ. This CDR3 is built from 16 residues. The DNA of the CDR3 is TGTGCCAGCAGCTTAGCCCAGGGTAAAACTAATGAAAAACTGTTTTTT. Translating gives CASSLAQGKTNEKLFF. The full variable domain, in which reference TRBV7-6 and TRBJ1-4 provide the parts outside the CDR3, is GAGVSQSPRYKVTKRGQDVALRCDPISGHVSLYWYRQALGQGPEFLTYFNYEAQQDKSGLPNDRFSAERPEGSISTLTIQRTEQRDSAMYRCASSLAQGKTNEKLFFGSGTQLSVL.

CDR3 in amino acids: CAWSSLAGGPWETQYF. CDR3 nucleotide sequence: TGTGCCTGGAGTTCCCTAGCGGGGGGGCCTTGGGAGACCCAGTACTTC. This rearrangement joins TRBV30 to TRBJ2-5, with 12 bases fitting TRBD2. Trimming took 2 bases from V and 5 from J; bases not matched to a gene: 9. Germline CDR1 GTSNPN, CDR2 SVGIG (reference sequence). The CDR3 loop spans 16 amino acids.

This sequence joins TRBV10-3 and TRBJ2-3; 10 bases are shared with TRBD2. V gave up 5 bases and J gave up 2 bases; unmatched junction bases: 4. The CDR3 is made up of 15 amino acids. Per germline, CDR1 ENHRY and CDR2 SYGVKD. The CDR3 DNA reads TGTGCCATCAGTTGGACTAGCGGTCCCACAGATACGCAGTATTTT. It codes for CAISWTSGPTDTQYF.

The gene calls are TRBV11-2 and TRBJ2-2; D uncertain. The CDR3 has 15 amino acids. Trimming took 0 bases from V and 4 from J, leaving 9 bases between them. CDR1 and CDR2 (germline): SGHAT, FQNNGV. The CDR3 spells CASSLDGRSTGELFF. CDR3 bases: TGTGCCAGCAGCTTAGATGGCAGGAGCACCGGGGAGCTGTTTTTT.

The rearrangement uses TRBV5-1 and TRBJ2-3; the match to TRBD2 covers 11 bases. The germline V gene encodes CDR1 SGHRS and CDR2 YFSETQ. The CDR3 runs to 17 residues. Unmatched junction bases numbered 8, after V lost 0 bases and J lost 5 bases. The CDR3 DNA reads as TGCGCCAGCAGCTTGGTGGTAGCGGGAGGGCCCGGAGATACGCAGTATTTT. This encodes CASSLVVAGGPGDTQYF.

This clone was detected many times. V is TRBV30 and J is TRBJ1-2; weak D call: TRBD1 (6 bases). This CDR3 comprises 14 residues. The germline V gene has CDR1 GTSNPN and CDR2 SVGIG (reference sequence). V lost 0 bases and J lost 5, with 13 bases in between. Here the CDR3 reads CAWSVKSGAYGYTF. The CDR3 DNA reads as TGTGCCTGGAGTGTAAAATCAGGGGCTTATGGCTACACCTTC.

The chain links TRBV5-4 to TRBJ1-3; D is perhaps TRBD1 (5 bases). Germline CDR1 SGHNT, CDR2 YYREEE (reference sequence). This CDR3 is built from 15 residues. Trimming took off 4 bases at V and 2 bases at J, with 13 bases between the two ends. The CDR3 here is CASSPRGGAGNTIYF. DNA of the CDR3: TGTGCCAGCAGCCCCCGTGGGGGGGCTGGAAACACCATATATTTT.

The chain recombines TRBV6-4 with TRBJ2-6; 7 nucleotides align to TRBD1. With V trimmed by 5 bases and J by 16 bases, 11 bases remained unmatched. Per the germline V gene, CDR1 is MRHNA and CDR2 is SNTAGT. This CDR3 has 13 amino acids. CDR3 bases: TGTGCCAGCAGTACAACGTTACAGGGGATTCTGACTTTC. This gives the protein CASSTTLQGILTF.

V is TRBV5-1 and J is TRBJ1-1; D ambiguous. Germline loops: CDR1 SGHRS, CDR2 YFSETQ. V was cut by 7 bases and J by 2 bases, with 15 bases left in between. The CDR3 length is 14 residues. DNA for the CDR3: TGCGCCAGCCAAATATCCAACACCAACACTGAAGCTTTCTTT. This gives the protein CASQISNTNTEAFF.

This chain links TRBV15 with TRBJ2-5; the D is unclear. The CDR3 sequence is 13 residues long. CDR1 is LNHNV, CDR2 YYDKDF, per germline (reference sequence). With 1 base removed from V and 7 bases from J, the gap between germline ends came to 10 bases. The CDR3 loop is CATSRVGFGTQYF. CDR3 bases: TGTGCCACCAGCAGAGTCGGGTTCGGGACCCAGTACTTC.

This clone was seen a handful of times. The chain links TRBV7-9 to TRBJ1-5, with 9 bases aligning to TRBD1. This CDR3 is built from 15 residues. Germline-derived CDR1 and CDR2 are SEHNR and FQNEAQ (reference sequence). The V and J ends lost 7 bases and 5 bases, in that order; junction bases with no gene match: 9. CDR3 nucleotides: TGTGCCAGCACCCTCGGGGACAGGGTAGATCAGCCCCAGCATTTT. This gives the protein CASTLGDRVDQPQHF.

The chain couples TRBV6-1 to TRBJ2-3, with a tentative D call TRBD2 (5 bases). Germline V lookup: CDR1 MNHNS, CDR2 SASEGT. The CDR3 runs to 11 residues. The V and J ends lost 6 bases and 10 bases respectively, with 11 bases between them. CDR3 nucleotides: TGTGCCAGCAGACTACTAGGTGCGCAGTATTTT. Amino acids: CASRLLGAQYF.